This record concerns one T cell receptor beta chain sequence. The trim removed 4 bases at V and 5 bases at J, leaving 6 bases unmatched. Looked up from germline, CDR1 is MNHNS and CDR2 is SASEGT. The CDR3 covers 14 residues. These data are taken from a study of cytomegalovirus exposure and HLA in healthy donors. Study at large: Among the approximately 400 genotyped donors, around 81% were placed in the Caucasian-associated ancestry cluster.

The PCR was carried out with 60 Vbeta primers and 13 Jbeta primers. Here immunoSEQ multiplex PCR was the method, and the copy in TCRdb shows in-frame clones only, minus some. The record lists some 150,000 clones, of which the ten most abundant hold over 2%. The chain employs TRBV6-1 and TRBJ2-5; TRBD1 matches at 8 bases. The sample taken for sequencing was PBMCs. The clonotype comes from a woman aged 18-29 years in good health and CMV-seronegative. As DNA, the CDR3 is TGTGCCAGCAGTGCGACAGGGGTTGGGGAGACCCAGTACTTC. Protein product: CASSATGVGETQYF.